This T cell receptor (beta chain) was captured by sequencing in a study of shared clonotypes between healthy human individuals. Study as a whole: For every donor, three CD4 naive, three CD4 memory, two CD8 naive and one CD8 memory plates were used.

This clone is a singleton in its sample. Naive CD8 populations comprised CD45RO-negative cells positively selected for CCR7, excluding terminally differentiated effector memory CD45RA+ cells. All donors qualified as healthy HIV-negative adults and had experienced no recent acute infections or vaccinations. Deep-level settings were used for running the assay. Method: immunoSEQ multiplex PCR; TCRdb's copy keeps in-frame clones and lacks some. The sample contains about 2 million clones, about 95% of which appear only once. V lost 2 bases, J lost 1 base, and 11 bases lay in between. Germline V gives CDR1 MNHEY, CDR2 SVGAGI. The CDR3 is made up of 15 amino acids.

This receptor was obtained from a man between 18 and 35 years old in good health. The gene calls are TRBV6-5 and TRBJ1-1, with a possible D match to TRBD1 (5 bases). Sequenced: naive CD8+ T cells sorted from blood. The CDR3 coding sequence is TGTGCCAGCAGTTACACGGGGGGTAGGAACACTGAAGCTTTCTTT. Its translation is CASSYTGGRNTEAFF.